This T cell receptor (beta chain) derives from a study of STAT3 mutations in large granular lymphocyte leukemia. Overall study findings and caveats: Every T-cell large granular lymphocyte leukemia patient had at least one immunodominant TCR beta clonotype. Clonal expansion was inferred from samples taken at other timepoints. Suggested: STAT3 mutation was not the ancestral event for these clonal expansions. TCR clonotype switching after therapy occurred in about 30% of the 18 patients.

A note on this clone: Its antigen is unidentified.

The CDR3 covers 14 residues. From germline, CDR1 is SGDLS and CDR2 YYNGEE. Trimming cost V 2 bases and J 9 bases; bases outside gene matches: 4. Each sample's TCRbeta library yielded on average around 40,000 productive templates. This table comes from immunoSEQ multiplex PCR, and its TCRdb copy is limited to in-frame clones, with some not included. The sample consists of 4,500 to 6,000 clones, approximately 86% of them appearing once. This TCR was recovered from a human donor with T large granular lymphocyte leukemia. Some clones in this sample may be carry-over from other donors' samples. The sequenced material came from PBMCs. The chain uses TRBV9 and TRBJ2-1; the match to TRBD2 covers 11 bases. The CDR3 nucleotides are TGTGCCAGCAGCGTGACTAGCGGGATCAGTGAGCAGTTCTTC. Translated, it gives CASSVTSGISEQFF.